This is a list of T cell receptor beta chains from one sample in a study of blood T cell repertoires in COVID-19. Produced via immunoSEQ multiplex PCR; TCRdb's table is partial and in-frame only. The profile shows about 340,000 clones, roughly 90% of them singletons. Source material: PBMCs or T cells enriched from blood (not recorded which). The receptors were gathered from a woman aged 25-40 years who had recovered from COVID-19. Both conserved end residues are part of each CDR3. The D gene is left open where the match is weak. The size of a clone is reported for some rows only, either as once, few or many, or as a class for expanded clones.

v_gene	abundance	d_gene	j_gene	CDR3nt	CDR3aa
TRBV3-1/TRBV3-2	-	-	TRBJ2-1	TGTGCCAGCAGCCAAGAAATGACGGGAGCCGACAATGAGCAGTTCTTC	CASSQEMTGADNEQFF
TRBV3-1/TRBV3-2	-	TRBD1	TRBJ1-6	TGTGCCAGCAGCCAACCTCGGTCCGGGACAGGGTACTCACCCCTCCACTTT	CASSQPRSGTGYSPLHF
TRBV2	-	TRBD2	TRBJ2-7	TGTGCCAGCAGTATAGCGGGAAGCGAGCAGTACTTC	CASSIAGSEQYF
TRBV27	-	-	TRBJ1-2	TGTGCCAGCAGTTTTTATTATCTGGGGGCGCAGGTTGGCTACACCTTC	CASSFYYLGAQVGYTF
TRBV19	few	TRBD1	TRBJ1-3	TGTGCCAGTAGTATACAGGGGGGCCTGCGGACTGGAAACACCATATATTTT	CASSIQGGLRTGNTIYF
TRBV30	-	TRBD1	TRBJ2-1	TGTGCCTGCCCCCCGGGACAGGGTGGGAATGAGCAGTTCTTC	CACPPGQGGNEQFF
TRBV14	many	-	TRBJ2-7	TGTGCCAGCAGCCAACTCGGCGGGGCGGCTGCCAGCGAGCAGTACTTC	CASSQLGGAAASEQYF
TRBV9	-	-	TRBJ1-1	TGTGCCAGCAGGCCGGCTGGGAGTGAAGCTTTCTTT	CASRPAGSEAFF
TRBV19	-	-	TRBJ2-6	TGTGCCAGTAGTATTGGCCGAGGGCTCTCTGGGGCCAACGTCCTGACTTTC	CASSIGRGLSGANVLTF
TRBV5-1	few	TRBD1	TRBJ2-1	TGCGCCAGCAGCCAAGGGACAGGTAGCTCCTACAATGAGCAGTTCTTC	CASSQGTGSSYNEQFF
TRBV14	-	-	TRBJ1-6	TGTGCCAGCAGCCACCGGGGGACGAATTCACCCCTCCACTTT	CASSHRGTNSPLHF
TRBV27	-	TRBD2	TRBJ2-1	TGTGCCAGCAGCCATGGACTAGCGGGCAGCAATGAGCAGTTCTTC	CASSHGLAGSNEQFF
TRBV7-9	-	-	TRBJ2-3	TGTGCCAACAGCAGAGGAACCGGCACAGATACGCAGTATTTT	CANSRGTGTDTQYF
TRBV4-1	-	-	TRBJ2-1	TGCGCCAGCAGCCGGAACAGGGATGAGGTTTACGAGCAGTTCTTC	CASSRNRDEVYEQFF
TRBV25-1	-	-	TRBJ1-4	TGTGCCAGCAGTACCGTCGACGGGGATGAAAAACTGTTTTTT	CASSTVDGDEKLFF
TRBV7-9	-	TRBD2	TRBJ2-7	TGTGCCAGCAGCTCCTCGGGACTAGCGGGAGTTGAGCAGTACTTC	CASSSSGLAGVEQYF
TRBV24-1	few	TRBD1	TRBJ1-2	TGTGCCACCTACGGAGCAGGGGGAGGCTACACCTTC	CATYGAGGGYTF
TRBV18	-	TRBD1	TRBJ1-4	TGTGCCAGCTCACCATGGGACAGCAATGAAAAACTGTTTTTT	CASSPWDSNEKLFF
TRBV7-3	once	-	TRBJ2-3	TGTGCCAGCAGCTTCGGCGAGAGAGCTAGCCGGTATACGCAGTATTTT	CASSFGERASRYTQYF
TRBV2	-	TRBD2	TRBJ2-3	TGTGCCAGCAGTGAGGGACTAGCGGGGATATCATCAGTTACGCAGTATTTT	CASSEGLAGISSVTQYF
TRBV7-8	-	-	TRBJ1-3	TGTGCCAGCAGCCCCCTGACAGCCTTTGGAAACACCATATATTTT	CASSPLTAFGNTIYF
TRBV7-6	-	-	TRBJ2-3	TGTGCCAGCAGCCAACGCGGGACAGCTAGCACAGATACGCAGTATTTT	CASSQRGTASTDTQYF
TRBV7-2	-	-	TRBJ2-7	TGTGCCAGCAGCTCCAGCGGGGCAGGGGGCTTCTACGAGCAGTACTTC	CASSSSGAGGFYEQYF
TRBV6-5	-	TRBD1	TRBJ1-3	TGTGCCAGCAGCCGGGACAGCTACTCTGGAAACACCATATATTTT	CASSRDSYSGNTIYF
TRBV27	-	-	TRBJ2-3	TGTGCCAGCAGTCCAGTACCGGGAGTCTCCGCAGATACGCAGTATTTT	CASSPVPGVSADTQYF
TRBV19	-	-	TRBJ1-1	TGTGCCAGTAAAAGACAGGATGGAGGTGAAGCTTTCTTT	CASKRQDGGEAFF
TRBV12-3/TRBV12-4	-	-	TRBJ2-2	TGTGCCAGCAGGTATACCGGGGAGCTGTTTTTT	CASRYTGELFF
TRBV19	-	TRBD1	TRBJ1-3	TGTGCCAGTAGCCCGGACAGGAGAAGAAACACCATATATTTT	CASSPDRRRNTIYF
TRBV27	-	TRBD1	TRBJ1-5	TGTGCCAGCAGATCTGCTGGGGGACAGGGGATCCATCAGCCCCAGCATTTT	CASRSAGGQGIHQPQHF
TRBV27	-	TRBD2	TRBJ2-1	TGTGCCAGCAGTTTTGGGACTAGCGGTTACAATGAGCAGTTCTTC	CASSFGTSGYNEQFF
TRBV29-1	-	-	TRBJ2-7	TGCAGCGTCAGAGCTTTTCGGGACTCCTCCTACGAGCAGTACTTC	CSVRAFRDSSYEQYF
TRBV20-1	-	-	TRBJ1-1	TGCAGTGCCTTTCGGGGGGGAGCTTTCTTT	CSAFRGGAFF
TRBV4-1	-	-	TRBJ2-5	TGCGCCAGCAGCCAAGACGAGGGCACCTTAAGGGGGGAGACCCAGTACTTC	CASSQDEGTLRGETQYF
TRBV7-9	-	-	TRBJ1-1	TGTGCCAGCAGCTTTGACTCGAACACTGAAGCTTTCTTT	CASSFDSNTEAFF
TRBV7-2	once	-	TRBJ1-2	TGTGCCAGCAGCTTAGTTACGGGGTCTAACTATGGCTACACCTTC	CASSLVTGSNYGYTF
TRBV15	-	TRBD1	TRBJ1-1	TGTGCCACCAGCAGGGGACAGGGGGCGACTGAAGCTTTCTTT	CATSRGQGATEAFF
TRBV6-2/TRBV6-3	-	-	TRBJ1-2	TGTGCCAGCAGCCCCAGCCCGGGGGGCTACACCTTC	CASSPSPGGYTF
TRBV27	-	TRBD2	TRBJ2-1	TGTGCCAGCAGTTTAACTAGCGGCATCTACAATGAGCAGTTCTTC	CASSLTSGIYNEQFF
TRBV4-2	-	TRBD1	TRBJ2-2	TGTGCCAGCAGCCAAGAAGGGACAGGGAACACCGGGGAGCTGTTTTTT	CASSQEGTGNTGELFF
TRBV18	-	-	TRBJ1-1	TGTGCCAGCTCAACGGGTCCGGCGGGGGACACTGAAGCTTTCTTT	CASSTGPAGDTEAFF
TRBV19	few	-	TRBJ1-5	TGTGCCAGTAGTATAGAAGGAAGGACTAATCAGCCCCAGCATTTT	CASSIEGRTNQPQHF
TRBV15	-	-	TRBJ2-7	TGTGCCACCAGCGGTTCCGGGACTGGGTCCTACGAGCAGTACTTC	CATSGSGTGSYEQYF
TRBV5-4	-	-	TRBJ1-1	TGTGCCAGCAGCTTGGGTCGGAGGGGGAACACTGAAGCTTTCTTT	CASSLGRRGNTEAFF
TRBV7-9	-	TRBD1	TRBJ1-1	TGTGCCAGCAGCTCCCAGGGGGACACTGAAGCTTTCTTT	CASSSQGDTEAFF
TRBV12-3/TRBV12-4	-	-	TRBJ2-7	TGTGCCAGCAGGTGGACAGGCGCGGGGGAGCAGTACTTC	CASRWTGAGEQYF
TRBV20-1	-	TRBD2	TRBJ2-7	TGCAGTGCTAGTAGGCGGGAGAATTTGCAGTACTTC	CSASRRENLQYF
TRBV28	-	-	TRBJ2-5	TGTGCCAGCATGGTCGGGAGTAAGACCCAGTACTTC	CASMVGSKTQYF
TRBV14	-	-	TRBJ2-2	TGTGCCAGCAGCCAAGACTTGTACAGGGCCGGGGAGCTGTTTTTT	CASSQDLYRAGELFF
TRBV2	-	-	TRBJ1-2	TGTGCCAGCAGCGGACACCTCGACGGTTATGGCTACACCTTC	CASSGHLDGYGYTF
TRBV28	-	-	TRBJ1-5	TGTGCCAGCAGTTTACCTGACATTTCCGGTCAGCCCCAGCATTTT	CASSLPDISGQPQHF